This T cell receptor (beta chain) originates from a study of blood T cell repertoires in COVID-19. Study overall: COVID-19 samples collected from the United States, Italy and Spain covered acute and convalescent phases.

As handled by the study authors: For nucleated cells, counts were estimated from reference gene primer amplification. Generated by immunoSEQ multiplex PCR, the TCRdb table keeps only in-frame clones and is missing some. The DNA gave D and trimming, while V, J and clone size come from that table. This sample carries fewer than 350,000 clones, about nine tenths of them seen once, and the ten largest clones take 2.3%. The participants were between roughly 18 and 100 years old and came from about two dozen US areas. Cohort assignment relied on participant-reported clinical history. The ends were cut back, 1 base at V and 2 bases at J, with 12 bases in the middle. This CDR3 is built from 15 residues. Germline-derived CDR1 and CDR2 are GTSNPN and SVGIG (reference sequence).

The rearrangement uses TRBV30 and TRBJ1-3, with D perhaps TRBD1 (6 bases). The source of this sequence is a middle-aged woman with acute COVID-19. Sequencing input: PBMCs or T cells enriched from blood (not recorded which). CDR3 DNA: TGTGCCTGGAGTGCGGACAGTTGGACTGGAAACACCATATATTTT. Its translation: CAWSADSWTGNTIYF.